This is a list of T cell receptor beta chains from one sample in a study of T cell repertoires in cytomegalovirus infection. These receptors' targets are unknown. TCRdb redid the calling of the reads with MiXCR, one entry per CDR3 protein. Seen here are under 500,000 distinct CDR3 sequences, 40% to 50% observed once, and the top ten hold around two fifths. The sequencing here drew on cultured PBMCs, taken from culture after CMV antigen stimulation. The receptors were gathered from a human donor in good health (CMV status not recorded). Some clones in this sample may be carry-over from other donors' samples. Both conserved end residues are part of each CDR3. D genes are given only for firm matches. Some rows mark clone size as missing; the rest say once, few, many or name a class of expanded clone.

d_gene: TRBD2
abundance: few
v_gene: TRBV6-2/TRBV6-3
j_gene: TRBJ2-3
CDR3aa: CASSYSGRDLTDTQYF
CDR3nt: TGTGCCAGCAGTTACAGCGGGAGAGACCTCACAGATACGCAGTATTTT

d_gene: TRBD1
abundance: .
v_gene: TRBV12-3/TRBV12-4
j_gene: TRBJ2-7
CDR3aa: CASGWDRTYEQYF
CDR3nt: TGTGCCAGCGGATGGGACAGGACCTACGAGCAGTACTTC

d_gene: TRBD2
abundance: .
v_gene: TRBV7-9
j_gene: TRBJ2-3
CDR3aa: CASSLSAAGVDTQYF
CDR3nt: TGTGCCAGCAGCTTGAGTGCGGCGGGGGTGGATACGCAGTATTTT

d_gene: TRBD2
abundance: .
v_gene: TRBV7-4
j_gene: TRBJ2-1
CDR3aa: CASSLMGLAEYNEQFF
CDR3nt: TGTGCCAGCAGCTTAATGGGACTAGCGGAATACAATGAGCAGTTCTTC

d_gene: .
abundance: few
v_gene: TRBV12-3/TRBV12-4
j_gene: TRBJ1-1
CDR3aa: CASSNTGLEAFF
CDR3nt: TGTGCCAGCAGTAACACAGGCCTTGAAGCTTTCTTT

d_gene: TRBD1
abundance: .
v_gene: TRBV7-9
j_gene: TRBJ1-2
CDR3aa: CASSLGDSNYGYTF
CDR3nt: TGTGCCAGCAGCTTAGGGGACAGTAACTATGGCTACACCTTC

d_gene: .
abundance: few
v_gene: TRBV7-2
j_gene: TRBJ2-5
CDR3aa: CASSLSRIGGTFETQYF
CDR3nt: TGTGCCAGCAGCTTAAGTAGAATAGGGGGAACCTTCGAGACCCAGTACTTC

d_gene: .
abundance: .
v_gene: TRBV6-1
j_gene: TRBJ1-2
CDR3aa: CASKRQANYGYTF
CDR3nt: TGTGCCAGCAAACGACAGGCCAACTATGGCTACACCTTC

d_gene: .
abundance: many
v_gene: TRBV7-2
j_gene: TRBJ2-3
CDR3aa: CASSSEGDSLRTQYF
CDR3nt: TGTGCCAGCAGTTCTGAGGGAGATTCCCTTCGGACGCAGTATTTT

d_gene: .
abundance: .
v_gene: TRBV4-1
j_gene: TRBJ2-3
CDR3aa: CASSQVPARSTDTQYF
CDR3nt: TGCGCCAGCAGCCAAGTTCCGGCGAGGAGCACAGATACGCAGTATTTT

d_gene: .
abundance: .
v_gene: TRBV6-2/TRBV6-3
j_gene: TRBJ1-5
CDR3aa: CASSYYLDPGSQPQHF
CDR3nt: TGTGCCAGCAGTTACTACCTCGACCCAGGTTCTCAGCCCCAGCATTTT

d_gene: .
abundance: .
v_gene: TRBV19
j_gene: TRBJ1-5
CDR3aa: CASTEAQGSNQPQHF
CDR3nt: TGTGCCAGTACCGAGGCACAGGGCAGCAATCAGCCCCAGCATTTT

d_gene: .
abundance: few
v_gene: TRBV7-9
j_gene: TRBJ1-3
CDR3aa: CASSTPRRGNTIYF
CDR3nt: TGTGCCAGCAGCACCCCCCGCCGCGGAAACACCATATATTTT

d_gene: .
abundance: .
v_gene: TRBV28
j_gene: TRBJ2-6
CDR3aa: CASRGAPGANVLTF
CDR3nt: TGTGCCAGCAGAGGAGCACCTGGGGCCAACGTCCTGACTTTC

d_gene: TRBD2
abundance: .
v_gene: TRBV6-2/TRBV6-3
j_gene: TRBJ2-1
CDR3aa: CASSLLAGGPKFF
CDR3nt: TGTGCCAGCAGTCTTCTAGCGGGAGGGCCCAAATTCTTC

d_gene: .
abundance: .
v_gene: TRBV7-9
j_gene: TRBJ1-6
CDR3aa: CASSVLGGLGSPLHF
CDR3nt: TGTGCCAGCAGCGTCCTCGGGGGATTAGGTTCACCCCTCCACTTT

d_gene: TRBD1
abundance: few
v_gene: TRBV28
j_gene: TRBJ2-5
CDR3aa: CASRRQGPRETQYF
CDR3nt: TGTGCCAGCAGAAGACAGGGGCCTCGAGAGACCCAGTACTTC

d_gene: .
abundance: .
v_gene: TRBV19
j_gene: TRBJ1-5
CDR3aa: CASSITGGRNQPQHF
CDR3nt: TGTGCCAGTAGTATAACCGGCGGAAGGAATCAGCCCCAGCATTTT

d_gene: .
abundance: .
v_gene: TRBV6-1
j_gene: TRBJ2-5
CDR3aa: CASSEAWGGTQYF
CDR3nt: TGTGCCAGCAGTGAAGCTTGGGGTGGGACCCAGTACTTC

d_gene: .
abundance: .
v_gene: TRBV19
j_gene: TRBJ2-1
CDR3aa: CASRRTGIFPVNEQFF
CDR3nt: TGTGCCAGTAGACGCACAGGGATCTTTCCAGTAAATGAGCAGTTCTTC

d_gene: TRBD1
abundance: .
v_gene: TRBV6-1
j_gene: TRBJ2-7
CDR3aa: CASKATQGAEQYF
CDR3nt: TGTGCCAGCAAGGCGACGCAGGGGGCCGAGCAGTACTTC

d_gene: TRBD1
abundance: .
v_gene: TRBV7-2
j_gene: TRBJ2-5
CDR3aa: CASSSPYLQGNGQETQYF
CDR3nt: TGTGCCAGCAGCTCTCCCTATCTACAGGGGAACGGCCAAGAGACCCAGTACTTC

d_gene: TRBD2
abundance: few
v_gene: TRBV7-2
j_gene: TRBJ2-7
CDR3aa: CASSLELAGYSYEQYF
CDR3nt: TGTGCCAGCAGCTTAGAGCTAGCGGGGTACTCCTACGAGCAGTACTTC

d_gene: .
abundance: .
v_gene: TRBV7-6
j_gene: TRBJ2-5
CDR3aa: CASSFEPGTPATETQYF
CDR3nt: TGTGCCAGCAGCTTCGAACCCGGGACACCCGCTACGGAGACCCAGTACTTC

d_gene: .
abundance: few
v_gene: TRBV7-6
j_gene: TRBJ2-7
CDR3aa: CASSSPRTQPSYEQYF
CDR3nt: TGTGCCAGCAGCTCCCCTCGGACTCAACCTTCCTACGAGCAGTACTTC

d_gene: TRBD2
abundance: .
v_gene: TRBV10-1
j_gene: TRBJ2-1
CDR3aa: CASSDSQTSGNNEQFF
CDR3nt: TGCGCCAGCAGTGATTCCCAGACTAGCGGCAACAATGAGCAGTTCTTC

d_gene: .
abundance: .
v_gene: TRBV7-9
j_gene: TRBJ2-3
CDR3aa: CASSSKRDTQYF
CDR3nt: TGTGCCAGCAGTTCGAAGCGCGATACGCAGTATTTT

d_gene: .
abundance: .
v_gene: TRBV10-3
j_gene: TRBJ1-1
CDR3aa: CAISEGDWGMNTEAFF
CDR3nt: TGTGCCATCAGTGAGGGAGACTGGGGGATGAACACTGAAGCTTTCTTT

d_gene: .
abundance: few
v_gene: TRBV7-2
j_gene: TRBJ1-2
CDR3aa: CASSLEYRPNYGYTF
CDR3nt: TGTGCCAGCAGCTTAGAGTACAGGCCTAACTATGGCTACACCTTC

d_gene: .
abundance: few
v_gene: TRBV6-8
j_gene: TRBJ1-1
CDR3aa: CASSQRWNPYTEAFF
CDR3nt: TGTGCCAGCAGCCAACGGTGGAATCCCTACACTGAAGCTTTCTTT

d_gene: .
abundance: .
v_gene: TRBV4-2
j_gene: TRBJ1-3
CDR3aa: CASSQDQGSGNTIYF
CDR3nt: TGTGCCAGCAGCCAAGATCAGGGCTCTGGAAACACCATATATTTT

d_gene: TRBD2
abundance: few
v_gene: TRBV7-2
j_gene: TRBJ2-3
CDR3aa: CASSLVSGGYTDTQYF
CDR3nt: TGTGCCAGCAGCTTAGTTAGCGGGGGCTACACAGATACGCAGTATTTT

d_gene: .
abundance: .
v_gene: TRBV7-2
j_gene: TRBJ2-3
CDR3aa: CASSLDAGASTDTQYF
CDR3nt: TGTGCCAGCAGCTTAGATGCGGGGGCCAGCACAGATACGCAGTATTTT

d_gene: .
abundance: many
v_gene: TRBV7-2
j_gene: TRBJ2-5
CDR3aa: CASSLGVGQETQYF
CDR3nt: TGTGCCAGCAGCTTAGGGGTAGGGCAAGAGACCCAGTACTTC

d_gene: .
abundance: .
v_gene: TRBV7-8
j_gene: TRBJ2-7
CDR3aa: CASSPRPISYEQYF
CDR3nt: TGTGCCAGCAGCCCCCGCCCTATCTCCTACGAGCAGTACTTC

d_gene: TRBD1
abundance: .
v_gene: TRBV7-8
j_gene: TRBJ1-6
CDR3aa: CASSPPGRTGDSPLHF
CDR3nt: TGTGCCAGCAGCCCTCCCGGACGGACAGGCGACTCACCCCTCCACTTT

d_gene: .
abundance: few
v_gene: TRBV7-8
j_gene: TRBJ2-1
CDR3aa: CASSLDRPVASVNEQFF
CDR3nt: TGTGCCAGCAGCTTAGATCGCCCGGTCGCGAGTGTCAATGAGCAGTTCTTC

d_gene: .
abundance: once
v_gene: TRBV9
j_gene: TRBJ1-1
CDR3aa: CASSVGGPWNTEAFF
CDR3nt: TGTGCCAGCAGCGTAGGGGGACCCTGGAACACTGAAGCTTTCTTT

d_gene: .
abundance: .
v_gene: TRBV7-9
j_gene: TRBJ1-3
CDR3aa: CASSPTVYSGNTIYF
CDR3nt: TGTGCCAGCAGCCCGACAGTTTACTCTGGAAACACCATATATTTT

d_gene: .
abundance: .
v_gene: TRBV12-3/TRBV12-4
j_gene: TRBJ1-5
CDR3aa: CASRGEQGQPQHF
CDR3nt: TGTGCCAGCAGAGGCGAACAAGGTCAGCCCCAGCATTTT

d_gene: .
abundance: .
v_gene: TRBV18
j_gene: TRBJ2-1
CDR3aa: CASTTGTVVNEQFF
CDR3nt: TGTGCCAGCACGACCGGGACCGTTGTCAATGAGCAGTTCTTC

d_gene: .
abundance: few
v_gene: TRBV10-3
j_gene: TRBJ2-2
CDR3aa: CAILGDTGELFF
CDR3nt: TGTGCCATCCTCGGTGATACCGGGGAGCTGTTTTTT

d_gene: TRBD1
abundance: .
v_gene: TRBV20-1
j_gene: TRBJ1-5
CDR3aa: CSASGVGQGLYSNQPQHF
CDR3nt: TGCAGTGCTAGCGGTGTAGGACAGGGATTATATAGCAATCAGCCCCAGCATTTT

d_gene: .
abundance: .
v_gene: TRBV4-1
j_gene: TRBJ1-1
CDR3aa: CASSQEGSLNTEAFF
CDR3nt: TGCGCCAGCAGCCAAGAGGGGTCCTTGAACACTGAAGCTTTCTTT

d_gene: .
abundance: .
v_gene: TRBV7-2
j_gene: TRBJ2-2
CDR3aa: CASSRTLLGDTGELFF
CDR3nt: TGTGCCAGCAGCCGGACTCTCCTGGGGGACACCGGGGAGCTGTTTTTT

d_gene: TRBD1
abundance: .
v_gene: TRBV28
j_gene: TRBJ2-3
CDR3aa: CASSLDRGYADTQYF
CDR3nt: TGTGCCAGCAGCCTGGACAGGGGATATGCAGATACGCAGTATTTT

d_gene: .
abundance: .
v_gene: TRBV29-1
j_gene: TRBJ1-4
CDR3aa: CSVEASRELFF
CDR3nt: TGCAGCGTTGAAGCCAGCCGGGAACTGTTTTTT

d_gene: .
abundance: few
v_gene: TRBV12-3/TRBV12-4
j_gene: TRBJ1-6
CDR3aa: CASSTQGLGSPLHF
CDR3nt: TGTGCCAGCAGCACACAGGGACTGGGTTCACCCCTCCACTTT

d_gene: .
abundance: .
v_gene: TRBV4-1
j_gene: TRBJ2-3
CDR3aa: CASSSPLRGPAQYF
CDR3nt: TGCGCCAGCAGCTCGCCACTGAGGGGCCCTGCGCAGTATTTT

d_gene: .
abundance: .
v_gene: TRBV6-5
j_gene: TRBJ1-5
CDR3aa: CASNFRGYSNQPQHF
CDR3nt: TGTGCCAGCAACTTCAGGGGTTATAGCAATCAGCCCCAGCATTTT

d_gene: TRBD2
abundance: .
v_gene: TRBV11-2
j_gene: TRBJ2-3
CDR3aa: CASSLGLAGGQHTQYF
CDR3nt: TGTGCCAGCAGCTTAGGGTTAGCGGGGGGCCAGCATACGCAGTATTTT

d_gene: .
abundance: many
v_gene: TRBV7-8
j_gene: TRBJ2-3
CDR3aa: CASSARDPSSTDTQYF
CDR3nt: TGTGCCAGCAGCGCCCGGGACCCTTCAAGCACAGATACGCAGTATTTT